The rows below give T cell receptor beta chains drawn from one sample of a study of blood T cell repertoires in COVID-19. This table comes from immunoSEQ multiplex PCR, and its TCRdb copy is limited to in-frame clones, with some not included. The table records 370,000 or so clones, 81% of them present only once. Sequencing was carried out using peripheral blood. The receptors originated from a human donor with acute or convalescent COVID-19. The donor label of this sample is uncertain. Both conserved end residues are part of each CDR3. Fields, in order: J gene, clone size, V gene, D gene, CDR3 length, CDR3 DNA, CDR3 protein. The D gene is left open where the match is weak. For some rows the clone size is stated as once, few or many, or as a class when expanded; others skip it.

>TRBJ1-6|NA|TRBV5-1|NA|14
TGCGCCAGCAGCTCGTCAAGAGATAATTCACCCCTCCACTTT
CASSSSRDNSPLHF
>TRBJ1-2|few|TRBV20-1|NA|12
TGCAGTGCTAGTCTCCTAAATTATGGCTACACCTTC
CSASLLNYGYTF
>TRBJ2-3|NA|TRBV5-1|NA|13
TGCGCCAGCAGCTTGGGGGGAGCAAATACGCAGTATTTT
CASSLGGANTQYF
>TRBJ2-7|NA|TRBV10-3|TRBD2|14
TGTGCCATCAGTGAAGGGCGGGGGAATTACGAGCAGTACTTC
CAISEGRGNYEQYF
>TRBJ2-1|NA|TRBV11-2|TRBD1|19
TGTGCCAGCAGCTTAGGGATAGGGAGAACCGGGACAGGGGGCCATGAGCAGTTCTTC
CASSLGIGRTGTGGHEQFF
>TRBJ1-1|NA|TRBV19|TRBD1|20
TGTGCCAGTAGTTTCGCCCCGGCCGGGACAGGGGGCTTTAGATACACTGAAGCTTTCTTT
CASSFAPAGTGGFRYTEAFF
>TRBJ1-1|NA|TRBV19|NA|14
TGTGCCAGTAGTATTGGAGGATTGAACACTGAAGCTTTCTTT
CASSIGGLNTEAFF
>TRBJ2-6|NA|TRBV6-1|NA|17
TGTGCCAGCAGTGGGCCCCTTCTGCCGACTGGGGCCAACGTCCTGACTTTC
CASSGPLLPTGANVLTF
>TRBJ2-4|NA|TRBV15|TRBD1|14
TGTGCCACCAGCAGGGGACAGGGCCAAAACATTCAGTACTTC
CATSRGQGQNIQYF
>TRBJ2-7|NA|TRBV12-3/TRBV12-4|TRBD2|13
TGTGCCAGCAGTTTATTGCGGGGGTACGAGCAGTACTTC
CASSLLRGYEQYF
>TRBJ2-7|once|TRBV2|TRBD1|16
TGTGCCAGCGGAAGGACAGGGGGGGGACCTCTCTACGAGCAGTACTTC
CASGRTGGGPLYEQYF
>TRBJ1-5|NA|TRBV3-1/TRBV3-2|NA|13
TGTGCCAGCAGCAACCACAGGGTACAGCCCCAGCATTTT
CASSNHRVQPQHF
>TRBJ1-5|NA|TRBV30|TRBD1|15
TGTGCCTGGAGTGTGGGGGGACAGGGAAATCAGCCCCAGCATTTT
CAWSVGGQGNQPQHF
>TRBJ2-2|NA|TRBV6-4|TRBD1|15
TGTGCCAGCACACCGGGACAGGGAAACACCGGGGAGCTGTTTTTT
CASTPGQGNTGELFF
>TRBJ1-2|NA|TRBV18|NA|13
TGTGCCAGCTCACTAGCGGGGATCTATGGCTACACCTTC
CASSLAGIYGYTF